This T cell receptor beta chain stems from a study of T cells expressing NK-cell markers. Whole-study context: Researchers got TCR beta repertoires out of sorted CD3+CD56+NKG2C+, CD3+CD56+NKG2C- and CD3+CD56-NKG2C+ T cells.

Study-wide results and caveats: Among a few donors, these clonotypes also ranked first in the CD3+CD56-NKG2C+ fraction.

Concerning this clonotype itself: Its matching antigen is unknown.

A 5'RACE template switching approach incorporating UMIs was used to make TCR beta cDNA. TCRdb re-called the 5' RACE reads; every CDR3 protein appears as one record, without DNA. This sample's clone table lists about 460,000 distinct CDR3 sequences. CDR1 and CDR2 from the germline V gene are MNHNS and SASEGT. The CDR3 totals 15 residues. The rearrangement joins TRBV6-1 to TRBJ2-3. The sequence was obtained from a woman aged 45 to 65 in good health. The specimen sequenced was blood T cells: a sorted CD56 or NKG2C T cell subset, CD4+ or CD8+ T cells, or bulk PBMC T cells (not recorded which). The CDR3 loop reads CASSDGVVGTDTQYF.